The 16 T cell receptor beta chains below were found in one sample sequenced in a study of breast tumors, draining lymph nodes, adjacent tissues. TCRdb recomputed calls from the multiplex PCR reads with MiXCR, one row per CDR3 protein. The table shows roughly 80,000 distinct CDR3 sequences, with 15% to 20% occurring only once. Samples came from axillary lymph nodes draining the breast cancer. Sequences were obtained from axillary lymph node tissue. All receptors come from a female donor with breast cancer. Some clones in this sample may be carry-over from other donors' samples.

This clonotype was recorded many times. The rearrangement uses TRBV24-1 and TRBJ2-2, with a tentative D call TRBD2 (5 bases). CDR1 and CDR2 (germline): KGHDR, SFDVKD. The CDR3 sequence is 14 residues long. V shed 9 bases and J shed 0 bases, with 10 bases lying between them. The CDR3 nucleotides are TGTGCCACCTCCCAGACTACGAACACCGGGGAGCTGTTTTTT. It yields the protein CATSQTTNTGELFF.

This clonotype was detected many times. This chain uses TRBV7-3 with TRBJ2-7; D might be TRBD1 (5 bases). Between the trimmed V and J ends, which lost 8 bases and 6 bases, there was a span of 17 bases. Germline CDR1 SGHTA, CDR2 FQGTGA. The length of the CDR3 is 13 residues. The CDR3, as DNA: TGTGCCAGCGCGGCAGGAGTTCAGGGCGAGCAGTACTTC. It specifies CASAAGVQGEQYF.

This clonotype was recorded at least ten times. This chain connects TRBV4-1 to TRBJ2-3, with 7 bases identical to TRBD1. CDR1 and CDR2 from the germline V gene are MGHRA and YSYEKL. The CDR3 sequence is 15 residues long. Losses at the gene ends were 3 bases for V and 2 bases for J; bases not matched to a gene: 5. The CDR3 reads CASSHSQGDTDTQYF. CDR3 DNA sequence: TGCGCCAGCAGCCACAGTCAGGGGGACACAGATACGCAGTATTTT.

The V gene is TRBV28, the J gene TRBJ2-1; D is perhaps TRBD2 (7 bases). The CDR3 consists of 16 residues. Germline assignment: CDR1 MDHEN and CDR2 SYDVKM. Trimming removed 5 bases from V and 2 bases from J, with 16 bases in between. The CDR3 coding sequence is TGTGCCAGCAGTCGTGGGGGGGGGGCGGCCTACAATGAGCAGTTCTTC. Translation: CASSRGGGAAYNEQFF.

Many counts were recorded for this clonotype. The chain couples TRBV5-1 to TRBJ1-6, with D perhaps matching TRBD1 (5 bases). Germline CDR1 and CDR2: SGHRS and YFSETQ. Trimming took 1 base from V and 2 from J, leaving 10 bases between them. The CDR3 covers 16 residues. CDR3: CASSLSWGTYNSPLHF. The DNA for the CDR3 is TGCGCCAGCAGCTTGTCCTGGGGGACCTATAATTCACCCCTCCACTTT. Filled out from reference TRBV5-1 and TRBJ1-6, the complete variable domain reads KAGVTQTPRYLIKTRGQQVTLSCSPISGHRSVSWYQQTPGQGLQFLFEYFSETQRNKGNFPGRFSGRQFSNSRSEMNVSTLELGDSALYLCASSLSWGTYNSPLHFGNGTRLTVT.

This clonotype was seen a handful of times. Being one base from a much bigger clone, this may be a read error. The chain couples TRBV11-2 to TRBJ2-7; possibly TRBD1 for D (6 bases). Trimming removed 1 base from V and 4 bases from J, with 11 bases in between. This CDR3 is built from 14 residues. The germline CDR1 and CDR2 sequences are SGHAT and FQNNGV. CDR3 sequence reads: CASSLVGGAYEQYF. CDR3 DNA: TGTGCCAGCAGCTTAGTAGGGGGAGCTTACGAGCAGTACTTC.

This clonotype came up many times. The CDR3 DNA follows: TGTGCCAGCAGCCCCGAAGGGTTTAGCACAGATACGCAGTATTTT. This gives the protein CASSPEGFSTDTQYF. The chain joins TRBV9 to TRBJ2-3; D unresolved. From germline, CDR1 is SGDLS and CDR2 YYNGEE. The CDR3 is 15 amino acids. Trimming removed 4 bases from V and 0 bases from J, with 12 bases in between.

This clonotype was counted a few times. This chain uses TRBV3-1 with TRBJ2-3; 8 bases map to TRBD1. V trimming: 2 bases; J trimming: 7 bases; junction bases outside the gene matches: 8. There are 15 residues in the CDR3. Germline V gene sequence: CDR1 LGHDT, CDR2 YNNKEL (reference sequence). The CDR3 spells CASSQPDRGGHTQYF. CDR3 DNA: TGTGCCAGCAGCCAACCAGACAGGGGCGGGCATACGCAGTATTTT.

This clonotype was seen many times. This chain links TRBV11-2 with TRBJ1-2, with D possibly being TRBD1 (6 bases). Trimming stripped 5 bases from V and 2 bases from J, with 12 bases between. CDR3 length: 14 amino acids. Germline V gene sequence: CDR1 SGHAT, CDR2 FQNNGV. This CDR3 reads CASSPSDRNYGYTF. CDR3 DNA sequence: TGTGCCAGCAGCCCGTCGGACAGAAACTATGGCTACACCTTC.

The V and J genes are TRBV28 and TRBJ2-7, with TRBD1 matching over 7 bases. The CDR3 extends over 12 amino acids. The germline gives CDR1 MDHEN, CDR2 SYDVKM. Trimming at V came to 6 bases and at J to 2 bases, leaving 1 base not matched to a gene. The CDR3 is CASRTGPYEQYF. The DNA of the CDR3 is TGTGCCAGCAGGACAGGGCCCTACGAGCAGTACTTC.

This clonotype has a count of ten or more. The V gene is TRBV7-2, the J gene TRBJ2-5; 7 positions match TRBD2. CDR3 length: 15 amino acids. CDR1 and CDR2 from the germline V gene are SGHTA and FQGNSA. Trimming cost V 3 bases and J 3 bases; bases outside gene matches: 7. This CDR3 reads CASSLGGSGKETQYF. CDR3 DNA sequence: TGTGCCAGCAGCTTGGGCGGGAGTGGAAAAGAGACCCAGTACTTC.

In this sample, this clonotype turned up a few times. The chain combines TRBV3-1 with TRBJ2-1; D is undetermined. Trimming took 5 bases from V and 0 from J, leaving 14 bases between them. Per germline, CDR1 LGHDT and CDR2 YNNKEL (reference sequence). CDR3 length: 16 amino acids. The CDR3 protein is CASSTNGVSSYNEQFF. The CDR3, as DNA: TGTGCCAGCAGCACGAATGGGGTAAGCTCCTACAATGAGCAGTTCTTC.

This clonotype has only a few counts. The J gene is TRBJ2-7, the V gene TRBV28, with 9 nucleotides matching TRBD1. V dropped 6 bases and J dropped 3; count of bases not matched to a gene: 6. CDR1 MDHEN and CDR2 SYDVKM come from the germline V gene. The CDR3 sequence is 14 residues long. The CDR3, as DNA: TGTGCCAGCAGGGGGACAGGGCAGGGCTACGAGCAGTACTTC. Its translation is CASRGTGQGYEQYF.

This clonotype has a count of ten or more. The V and J genes are TRBV5-8 and TRBJ2-1; a possible D gene is TRBD1 (6 bases). Trimming took off 6 bases at V and 2 bases at J, with 15 bases between the two ends. The CDR3 loop spans 15 amino acids. CDR1 SGHTS and CDR2 YDEGEE come from the germline V gene. The CDR3 sequence is CASTRDKGAYNEQFF. The CDR3 coding sequence is TGTGCCAGCACCAGGGACAAAGGAGCCTACAATGAGCAGTTCTTC.

This clonotype showed up many times. V is TRBV2 and J is TRBJ2-2; TRBD2 aligns across 10 bases. Trimming took 2 bases from V and 5 from J; bases not matched to a gene: 5. The CDR3 covers 16 residues. In germline, CDR1 is SNHLY, CDR2 FYNNEI. The CDR3 DNA reads TGTGCCAGCAGTGAAAGAGCGGGAGGGCGGACCGGGGAGCTGTTTTTT. As protein: CASSERAGGRTGELFF. The whole variable domain, filled in from reference TRBV2 and TRBJ2-2, reads EPEVTQTPSHQVTQMGQEVILRCVPISNHLYFYWYRQILGQKVEFLVSFYNNEISEKSEIFDDQFSVERPDGSNFTLKIRSTKLEDSAMYFCASSERAGGRTGELFFGEGSRLTVL.

On this clonotype: One base away lies a much larger clone, so this may be a sequencing read error. The chain combines TRBV14 with TRBJ1-4, with a weak D call TRBD1 (5 bases). This CDR3 region has 15 residues. The germline gives CDR1 SGHDN, CDR2 FVKESK. V gave up 0 bases and J gave up 13 bases, with 18 bases separating them. CDR3 region: CASSQDPGELGVLFF. The CDR3 DNA is TGTGCCAGCAGCCAAGATCCGGGGGAGCTCGGAGTACTGTTTTTT.